The 24 T cell receptor beta chains in this list originate from one sample, sequenced in a study of cytomegalovirus exposure and HLA in healthy donors. Primers: 60 Vbeta forward and 13 Jbeta reverse. Profiled with immunoSEQ multiplex PCR; TCRdb holds only in-frame clones, not every one. The table has 80,000 or so clones, around three quarters seen once. Sequencing used PBMCs. The receptors originated from a man aged 35 to 55 in good health and CMV-seronegative.

The chain uses TRBV14 and TRBJ2-3, with D unresolved. CDR3 length: 13 amino acids. The V end was cut by 2 bases, the J end by 8 bases, with 11 bases between. The V gene's germline CDR1 is SGHDN and CDR2 FVKESK. CDR3 DNA sequence: TGTGCCAGCAGCCAAAGGCTCGCAGGTACGCAGTATTTT. Translating it yields CASSQRLAGTQYF.

The chain joins TRBV5-1 to TRBJ1-1, with TRBD1 matching over 9 bases. V lost 9 bases, J lost 1 base, and 4 bases stayed unmatched. This CDR3 has 13 amino acids. Germline V gene lookup returns CDR1 SGHRS and CDR2 YFSETQ. The CDR3 DNA is TGCGCCAAAACAGGGGGCGGGAACACTGAAGCTTTCTTT. Protein: CAKTGGGNTEAFF.

The chain uses TRBV7-2 and TRBJ1-3, with D perhaps TRBD1 (5 bases). Germline CDR1 is SGHTA and CDR2 is FQGNSA. With 5 bases removed from V and 2 bases from J, the gap between germline ends came to 19 bases. The CDR3 is 17 residues long. CDR3 bases: TGTGCCAGCAGCACTAACGTCTGGGGGGAGGCTGGAAACACCATATATTTT. As protein: CASSTNVWGEAGNTIYF.

With regard to this clone: In the same sample, other DNA sequences code for this CDR3. The chain recombines TRBV7-2 with TRBJ2-3; no definite D call. The CDR3 loop spans 12 amino acids. The V end lost 3 bases, the J end lost 6 bases, and 7 bases lay between the germline ends. Germline CDR1 is SGHTA and CDR2 is FQGNSA. The CDR3 DNA sequence: TGTGCCAGCAGCTTTGCGGCGGATACGCAGTATTTT. It encodes CASSFAADTQYF.

CDR3 in amino acids: CASSSGLAGATFMAGELFF. The CDR3 DNA is TGCGCCAGCAGCTCCGGACTAGCGGGGGCAACATTCATGGCCGGGGAGCTGTTTTTT. V gene TRBV5-1 combines with J gene TRBJ2-2; 13 positions match TRBD2. J lost 6 bases, V lost 3 bases, and 14 bases had no gene match. The V gene's germline CDR1 is SGHRS and CDR2 YFSETQ. This CDR3 is built from 19 residues.

The table lists this clone with a few counts. The chain employs TRBV18 and TRBJ1-2, with 10 bases matching TRBD1. The germline CDR1 and CDR2 sequences are KGHSH and LQKENI. The CDR3 spans 16 residues. With 3 bases clipped from V and 4 bases from J, the junction kept 8 bases outside the gene matches. The CDR3 region is CASSPITGTGVYGYTF. The CDR3 DNA sequence: TGTGCCAGCTCACCGATAACCGGGACAGGGGTCTATGGCTACACCTTC.

This clone was detected only a few times. This same CDR3 is encoded by further DNA sequences in the sample. V and J are TRBV7-9 and TRBJ1-4, with TRBD1 identical over 9 bases. The CDR3 has 15 residues. The V segment lost 5 bases and the J segment 3 bases; nucleotides outside the gene matches: 4. The V gene's germline CDR1 is SEHNR and CDR2 FQNEAQ (reference sequence). CDR3 sequence: CASSPGQGANEKLFF. CDR3 DNA sequence: TGTGCCAGCAGCCCGGGACAGGGCGCTAATGAAAAACTGTTTTTT.

This clone occurred once. This chain uses TRBV6-1 with TRBJ2-7; maybe TRBD2 (7 bases). The CDR3 has 15 amino acids. Germline-derived CDR1 and CDR2 are MNHNS and SASEGT. Trimming stripped 6 bases from V and 7 bases from J, with 22 bases between. The CDR3 sequence is CASRASGQRGGEQYF. CDR3 DNA: TGTGCCAGCAGAGCTTCAGGACAGCGGGGCGGGGAGCAGTACTTC.

Only one count was recorded for this clone. The chain recombines TRBV14 with TRBJ1-6; D gene unclear. Germline V lookup: CDR1 SGHDN, CDR2 FVKESK. CDR3 size: 13 residues. V lost 0 bases, J lost 10 bases, and 7 bases lay in between. Written as DNA, the CDR3 is TGTGCCAGCAGCCAAGATCCCTTATCACCCCTCCACTTT. Its translation is CASSQDPLSPLHF.

The rearrangement uses TRBV5-1 and TRBJ1-1, with TRBD1 as a possible D gene (6 bases). V was pared by 2 bases and J by 3 bases, with 8 bases between. The germline V gene has CDR1 SGHRS and CDR2 YFSETQ. The CDR3 has 13 residues. CDR3 nucleotides: TGCGCCAGCAGCTTACCAGGGGACACTGAAGCTTTCTTT. Protein sequence: CASSLPGDTEAFF.

This clone was picked up a small number of times. The CDR3 protein is CASNEGQGPGNTIYF. CDR3 nucleotide sequence: TGCGCCAGCAACGAAGGACAGGGCCCTGGAAACACCATATATTTT. The rearrangement joins TRBV5-1 to TRBJ1-3; 8 bases match TRBD1. V gave up 6 bases and J gave up 2 bases; unmatched junction bases: 7. The CDR3 has 15 residues. The germline V gene has CDR1 SGHRS and CDR2 YFSETQ.

The chain employs TRBV19 and TRBJ2-7, with TRBD2 identical over 7 bases. Per the germline V gene, CDR1 is LNHDA and CDR2 is SQIVND (reference sequence). V lost 3 bases and J lost 7; bases outside the gene matches: 15. The CDR3 is made up of 16 amino acids. CDR3 coding DNA: TGTGCCAGTAGTATCCGGGGAAACTCCCGGGGAGGGGAGCAGTACTTC. Its translation is CASSIRGNSRGGEQYF.

The gene calls are TRBV7-9 and TRBJ1-4; D gene unclear. CDR1 and CDR2 from the germline V gene are SEHNR and FQNEAQ (reference sequence). Between the trimmed V and J ends, which lost 2 bases and 4 bases, there was a span of 8 bases. CDR3 length: 14 amino acids. DNA of the CDR3: TGTGCCAGCAGCTTATCATCCCATAATGAAAAACTGTTTTTT. Amino acids: CASSLSSHNEKLFF. Full variable domain (outside the CDR3, taken from reference TRBV7-9 and TRBJ1-4): DTGVSQNPRHKITKRGQNVTFRCDPISEHNRLYWYRQTLGQGPEFLTYFQNEAQLEKSRLLSDRFSAERPKGSFSTLEIQRTEQGDSAMYLCASSLSSHNEKLFFGSGTQLSVL.

The chain uses TRBV27 and TRBJ1-1; D is uncertain. With 3 bases removed from V and 0 bases from J, the gap between germline ends came to 8 bases. This CDR3 spans 14 amino acids. Germline V gives CDR1 MNHEY, CDR2 SMNVEV (reference sequence). The CDR3 sequence: CASSFGNLNTEAFF. In DNA form, the CDR3 reads TGTGCCAGCAGTTTTGGCAATTTGAACACTGAAGCTTTCTTT.

This clone was counted only a few times. The chain recombines TRBV4-1 with TRBJ1-1; a weak D match, TRBD1 (5 bases). V was pared by 4 bases and J by 3 bases, with 21 bases between. Looked up from germline, CDR1 is MGHRA and CDR2 is YSYEKL. There are 17 residues in the CDR3. CDR3 amino acids: CASSLRGVGGRHTEAFF. CDR3 sequence (DNA): TGCGCCAGCAGCCTGCGGGGGGTTGGTGGGCGACACACTGAAGCTTTCTTT.

The J gene is TRBJ2-3, the V gene TRBV7-3; maybe TRBD1 (5 bases). V lost 5 bases and J 0 bases, leaving 12 bases between the germline ends. Germline CDR1 reads SGHTA; CDR2 reads FQGTGA. The CDR3 is 15 amino acids. The CDR3 reads CASSIGVTSTDTQYF. CDR3 DNA: TGTGCCAGCAGCATAGGGGTTACTAGCACAGATACGCAGTATTTT.

V is TRBV5-6 and J is TRBJ2-7; the match to TRBD1 covers 12 bases. CDR3 size: 16 residues. Germline CDR1 SGHDT, CDR2 YYEEEE. After removal of 2 bases from V and 9 bases from J, the junction contained 12 bases not matched to a gene. CDR3 sequence (DNA): TGTGCCAGCAGCTTAATTTCCGGGACAGGGGGCGCCGGGCAGTACTTC. Translation gives CASSLISGTGGAGQYF.

The chain links TRBV6-1 to TRBJ1-2, with 8 bases identical to TRBD1. The CDR3 covers 13 residues. Germline V CDR1 and CDR2: MNHNS, SASEGT. The ends lost 4 bases at V and 2 bases at J; junction bases unmatched: 0. This CDR3 is CASSAGGNYGYTF. For the CDR3, the DNA is TGTGCCAGCAGTGCAGGGGGCAACTATGGCTACACCTTC.

The V call is TRBV29-1, the J call TRBJ2-7, with TRBD1 identical over 7 bases. CDR3 length: 13 amino acids. Germline assignment: CDR1 SQVTM and CDR2 ANQGSEA. Trimming at V came to 5 bases and at J to 3 bases, leaving 7 bases not matched to a gene. The CDR3, as DNA: TGCAGCGTTCCGGGACAGACATACTACGAGCAGTACTTC. Translation: CSVPGQTYYEQYF.

The chain uses TRBV10-3 and TRBJ1-1; D may be TRBD1 (6 bases). Germline-derived CDR1 and CDR2 are ENHRY and SYGVKD. The CDR3 has 14 amino acids. With 4 bases removed from V and 3 bases from J, the gap between germline ends came to 12 bases. CDR3 DNA sequence: TGTGCCATCAGTGTGGGAGGGGGATACACTGAAGCTTTCTTT. Its protein product is CAISVGGGYTEAFF.

The V gene is TRBV7-3, the J gene TRBJ1-1; D is undetermined. V lost 5 bases and J 0 bases, leaving 7 bases between the germline ends. Germline V gives CDR1 SGHTA, CDR2 FQGTGA. The CDR3 runs 13 residues. The CDR3 protein is CASSPNMNTEAFF. CDR3 DNA sequence: TGTGCCAGCAGCCCCAACATGAACACTGAAGCTTTCTTT.

The genes are TRBV9 and TRBJ1-5; D unresolved. Germline CDR1 reads SGDLS; CDR2 reads YYNGEE. The CDR3 loop spans 15 amino acids. The V end was cut by 5 bases, the J end by 3 bases, with 15 bases between. The CDR3 DNA follows: TGTGCCAGCAGTCATTCCGGTAAAGTCAATCAGCCCCAGCATTTT. Translating gives CASSHSGKVNQPQHF.

This clone was observed a few times. This chain uses TRBV7-2 with TRBJ2-4, with 11 bases identical to TRBD1. CDR3 length: 16 residues. Losses at the gene ends were 5 bases for V and 6 bases for J; bases not matched to a gene: 9. Germline-derived CDR1 and CDR2 are SGHTA and FQGNSA. The CDR3 nucleotides read TGTGCCAGCAGCCCCGGACAGGGGGCATGGAGAAACATTCAGTACTTC. This gives the protein CASSPGQGAWRNIQYF.

This clone was seen only a few times. The chain employs TRBV5-1 and TRBJ1-4; 7 nucleotides align to TRBD1. V trimming: 4 bases; J trimming: 2 bases; junction bases outside the gene matches: 2. CDR1 is SGHRS and CDR2 is YFSETQ in the germline V gene. The CDR3 contains 14 residues. CDR3 protein: CASSVQGTNEKLFF. In DNA, the CDR3 is TGCGCCAGCAGCGTACAGGGGACTAATGAAAAACTGTTTTTT.